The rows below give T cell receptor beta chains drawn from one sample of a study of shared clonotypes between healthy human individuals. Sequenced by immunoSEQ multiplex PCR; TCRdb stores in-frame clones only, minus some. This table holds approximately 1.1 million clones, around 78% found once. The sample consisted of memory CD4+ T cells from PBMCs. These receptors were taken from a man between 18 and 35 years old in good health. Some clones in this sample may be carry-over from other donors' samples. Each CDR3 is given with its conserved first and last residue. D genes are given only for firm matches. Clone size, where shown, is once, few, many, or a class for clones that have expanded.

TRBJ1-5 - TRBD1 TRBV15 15 CATRQTGGFYQPQHF TGTGCCACCCGACAGACAGGGGGTTTTTATCAGCCCCAGCATTTT
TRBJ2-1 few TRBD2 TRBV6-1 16 CASSGRLAASYNEQFF TGTGCCAGCAGTGGGCGACTAGCGGCCTCCTACAATGAGCAGTTCTTC
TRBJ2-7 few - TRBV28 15 CASRAPGPATYEQYF TGTGCCAGCAGGGCCCCGGGACCAGCAACCTACGAGCAGTACTTC
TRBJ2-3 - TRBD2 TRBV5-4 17 CASSPGTSGSRTDTQYF TGTGCCAGCAGCCCAGGGACTAGCGGGAGTCGCACAGATACGCAGTATTTT
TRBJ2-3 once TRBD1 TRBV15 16 CATSRRTGRGTDTQYF TGTGCCACCAGCCGCCGGACAGGGCGAGGCACAGATACGCAGTATTTT
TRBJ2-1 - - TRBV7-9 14 CASSTPTGSNEQFF TGTGCCAGCAGCACCCCAACAGGGTCCAACGAGCAGTTCTTC
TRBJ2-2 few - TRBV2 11 CASSSRGELFF TGTGCCAGCAGTTCTAGGGGGGAGCTGTTTTTT
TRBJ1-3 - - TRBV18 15 CASSPAAASGNTIYF TGTGCCAGCTCACCAGCGGCAGCCTCTGGAAACACCATATATTTT
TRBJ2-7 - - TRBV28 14 CASSLWTAAYEQYF TGTGCCAGCAGTTTATGGACCGCGGCCTACGAGCAGTACTTC
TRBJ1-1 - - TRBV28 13 CASKVGGNTEAFF TGTGCCAGCAAGGTAGGAGGAAACACTGAAGCTTTCTTT
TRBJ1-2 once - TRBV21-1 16 CASSSLNRGRDYGYTF TGTGCCAGCAGCAGCCTTAACAGGGGGCGGGACTATGGCTACACCTTC
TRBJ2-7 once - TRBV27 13 CASNPGHSYEQYF TGTGCCAGCAACCCGGGCCACTCCTACGAGCAGTACTTC
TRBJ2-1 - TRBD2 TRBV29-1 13 CSARLAGGQREFF TGCAGTGCCCGACTAGCGGGAGGACAGAGGGAGTTCTTC
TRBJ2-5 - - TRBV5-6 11 CASSLDETQYF TGTGCCAGCAGCTTGGATGAGACCCAGTACTTC
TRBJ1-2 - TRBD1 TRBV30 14 CAWRKTGFAYGYTF TGTGCCTGGAGGAAGACAGGGTTTGCCTATGGCTACACCTTC
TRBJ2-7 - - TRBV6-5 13 CASSGYSPGEQYF TGTGCCAGCAGTGGTTACAGCCCAGGCGAGCAGTACTTC
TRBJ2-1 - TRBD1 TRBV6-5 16 CASSSDRDRGRNEQFF TGTGCCAGCAGTTCAGACCGGGACAGGGGGCGAAATGAGCAGTTCTTC
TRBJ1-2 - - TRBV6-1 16 CASSEGRATPYYGYTF TGTGCCAGCAGTGAAGGTCGGGCAACTCCTTACTATGGCTACACCTTC
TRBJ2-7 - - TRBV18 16 CASSPLGAASSYEQYF TGTGCCAGCTCACCACTAGGGGCAGCCAGCTCCTACGAGCAGTACTTC
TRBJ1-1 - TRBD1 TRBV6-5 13 CASTFRGGTEAFF TGTGCCAGCACATTCAGGGGGGGCACTGAAGCTTTCTTT
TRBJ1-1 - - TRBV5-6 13 CASSRSMNTEAFF TGTGCCAGCAGCCGATCGATGAACACTGAAGCTTTCTTT
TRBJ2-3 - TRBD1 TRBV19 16 CASSTQWTGGTDTQYF TGTGCCAGTAGTACCCAATGGACAGGGGGCACAGATACGCAGTATTTT
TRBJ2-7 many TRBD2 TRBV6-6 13 CASSYGLAGEQYF TGTGCCAGCAGTTACGGTCTAGCGGGAGAGCAGTACTTC
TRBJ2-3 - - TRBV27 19 CASSLFGGGSFSRTDTQYF TGTGCCAGCAGTTTATTTGGGGGCGGGAGCTTCTCTCGAACAGATACGCAGTATTTT
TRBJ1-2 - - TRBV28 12 CASSPGPGGYTF TGTGCCAGCAGTCCGGGACCCGGGGGCTACACCTTC
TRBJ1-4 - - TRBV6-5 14 CASSRQAFNEKLFF TGTGCCAGCAGCCGACAGGCGTTTAATGAAAAACTGTTTTTT
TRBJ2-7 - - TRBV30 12 CAWSAQFSEQYF TGTGCCTGGAGTGCCCAATTTTCCGAGCAGTACTTC
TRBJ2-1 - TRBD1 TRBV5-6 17 CASSREGTGAVYNEQFF TGTGCCAGCAGCCGCGAGGGGACAGGGGCAGTCTACAATGAGCAGTTCTTC
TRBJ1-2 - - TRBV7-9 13 CASSFVNSYGYTF TGTGCCAGCAGCTTTGTTAACAGCTATGGCTACACCTTC
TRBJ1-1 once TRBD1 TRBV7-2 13 CASSFTGGTEAFF TGTGCCAGCAGCTTCACAGGGGGGACTGAAGCTTTCTTT
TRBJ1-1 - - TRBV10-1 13 CASSGGAGGEAFF TGCGCCAGCAGCGGAGGAGCGGGTGGGGAAGCTTTCTTT
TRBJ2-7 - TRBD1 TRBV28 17 CASSPRTGTLKGYEQYF TGTGCCAGCAGTCCAAGGACAGGAACCTTAAAGGGCTACGAGCAGTACTTC
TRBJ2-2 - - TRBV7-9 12 CASSSDTGELFF TGTGCCAGCAGCTCCGACACCGGGGAGCTGTTTTTT
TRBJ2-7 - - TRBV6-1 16 CASSVKPRDGSYEQYF TGTGCCAGCAGTGTCAAACCTCGGGACGGATCCTACGAGCAGTACTTC
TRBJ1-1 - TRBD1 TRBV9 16 CASSVGQGRGNTEAFF TGTGCCAGCAGCGTAGGACAGGGCCGAGGAAACACTGAAGCTTTCTTT
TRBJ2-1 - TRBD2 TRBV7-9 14 CASSPSGNSNEQFF TGTGCCAGCAGCCCTAGCGGAAACTCCAATGAGCAGTTCTTC
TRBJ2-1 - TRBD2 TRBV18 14 CASSPPTSGNEQFF TGTGCCAGCTCACCACCGACTAGCGGCAATGAGCAGTTCTTC
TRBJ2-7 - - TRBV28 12 CASRQQGYEQYF TGTGCCAGCAGACAACAGGGCTACGAGCAGTACTTC
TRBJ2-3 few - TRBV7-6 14 CASSLELPPSTQYF TGTGCCAGCAGCTTAGAGTTGCCCCCTAGCACGCAGTATTTT
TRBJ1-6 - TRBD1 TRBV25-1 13 CASSGQGNSPLHF TGTGCCAGCAGTGGACAGGGTAATTCACCCCTCCACTTT
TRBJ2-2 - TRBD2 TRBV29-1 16 CSVSSGGRALAGELFF TGCAGCGTTTCGTCTGGCGGGAGGGCCCTCGCCGGGGAGCTGTTTTTT
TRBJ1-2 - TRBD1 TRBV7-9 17 CASSLLRGTGDIRGYTF TGTGCCAGCAGCTTACTCCGTGGGACAGGGGATATACGTGGCTACACCTTC
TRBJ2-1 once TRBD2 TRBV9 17 CASSAGPGTSGFNEQFF TGTGCCAGCAGCGCTGGACCCGGGACTAGCGGGTTCAATGAGCAGTTCTTC
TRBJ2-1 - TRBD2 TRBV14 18 CASSPGLAGLSSYNEQFF TGTGCCAGCAGCCCGGGACTAGCGGGGTTGAGCTCCTACAATGAGCAGTTCTTC
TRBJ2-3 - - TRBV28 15 CASSSQSGPDFFRYF TGTGCCAGCAGTTCCCAATCCGGTCCCGATTTTTTTAGGTATTTT
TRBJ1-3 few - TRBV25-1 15 CASSGRRSSGNTIYF TGTGCCAGCAGTGGGAGACGGTCCTCTGGAAACACCATATATTTT
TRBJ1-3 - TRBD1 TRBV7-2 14 CASSWDSSGNTIYF TGTGCCAGCAGTTGGGACAGCTCTGGAAACACCATATATTTT
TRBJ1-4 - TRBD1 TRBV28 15 CASSLPRQGGEKLFF TGTGCCAGCAGTTTACCTCGACAGGGAGGTGAAAAACTGTTTTTT
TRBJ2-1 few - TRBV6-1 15 CASSEGLDYYNEQFF TGTGCCAGCAGTGAAGGTTTGGACTACTACAATGAGCAGTTCTTC
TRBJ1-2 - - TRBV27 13 CASSLSGTQSVTF TGTGCCAGCAGTTTATCAGGGACGCAATCTGTCACCTTC
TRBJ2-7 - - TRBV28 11 CASTGYYEQYF TGTGCCAGCACCGGTTACTACGAGCAGTACTTC
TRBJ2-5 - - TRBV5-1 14 CASSLGSAQETQYF TGCGCCAGCAGCTTGGGATCGGCACAAGAGACCCAGTACTTC